These 28 T cell receptor beta chains originate from one sample sequenced in a study of cytomegalovirus exposure and HLA in healthy donors. Primers: 60 Vbeta forward and 13 Jbeta reverse. Produced via immunoSEQ multiplex PCR; TCRdb's table is partial and in-frame only. The data contain around 190,000 clones, roughly 74% of them seen just once; the ten biggest clones take up roughly 3%. Material for sequencing was PBMCs. Source of these receptors: a female donor in good health and CMV-seronegative.

The V gene is TRBV15, the J gene TRBJ2-5; TRBD1 aligns across 8 bases. V lost 2 bases, J lost 5 bases, and 13 bases stayed unmatched. The CDR3 is made up of 17 amino acids. The germline CDR1 and CDR2 sequences are LNHNV and YYDKDF (reference sequence). CDR3 amino acids: CATSRPIDRGDWETQYF. CDR3 nucleotide sequence: TGTGCCACCAGCAGACCTATCGACAGGGGCGATTGGGAGACCCAGTACTTC.

The V gene is TRBV19, the J gene TRBJ1-2, with TRBD1 matching 7 bases. The V gene's germline CDR1 is LNHDA and CDR2 SQIVND (reference sequence). The CDR3 has 15 amino acids. Losses at the gene ends were 5 bases for V and 7 bases for J; bases not matched to a gene: 13. In nucleotides, the CDR3 is TGTGCCAGTAGTGACCCCGGGACAGCACTAAGTGGCTACACCTTC. Translated: CASSDPGTALSGYTF. Full variable domain (remainder filled in from reference TRBV19 and TRBJ1-2): DGGITQSPKYLFRKEGQNVTLSCEQNLNHDAMYWYRQDPGQGLRLIYYSQIVNDFQKGDIAEGYSVSREKKESFPLTVTSAQKNPTAFYLCASSDPGTALSGYTFGSGTRLTVV.

This chain connects TRBV9 to TRBJ2-7, with TRBD2 matching over 8 bases. Trimming cost V 4 bases and J 0 bases; bases outside gene matches: 9. Germline CDR1 is SGDLS and CDR2 is YYNGEE. The length of the CDR3 is 16 residues. CDR3 loop: CASSPQERGSSYEQYF. CDR3 bases: TGTGCCAGCAGCCCCCAGGAGCGGGGGTCCTCCTACGAGCAGTACTTC.

This chain uses TRBV5-1 with TRBJ1-1; 7 nucleotides agree with TRBD1. The CDR3 is 15 amino acids. Per the germline V gene, CDR1 is SGHRS and CDR2 is YFSETQ. The trim removed 4 bases at V and 5 bases at J, leaving 11 bases unmatched. As DNA, the CDR3 is TGCGCCAGCAGCCAAATACAGGGGAGTATGACTGAAGCTTTCTTT. Translating gives CASSQIQGSMTEAFF. The variable domain in full, completed from reference TRBV5-1 and TRBJ1-1, reads KAGVTQTPRYLIKTRGQQVTLSCSPISGHRSVSWYQQTPGQGLQFLFEYFSETQRNKGNFPGRFSGRQFSNSRSEMNVSTLELGDSALYLCASSQIQGSMTEAFFGQGTRLTVV.

This rearrangement joins TRBV2 to TRBJ2-3; 10 bases are shared with TRBD2. CDR3 length equals 13 residues. J lost 6 bases, V lost 6 bases, and 3 bases had no gene match. Germline CDR1 reads SNHLY; CDR2 reads FYNNEI. This chain's CDR3 is CASRAGGPDTQYF. In DNA form, the CDR3 reads TGTGCCAGCAGAGCGGGAGGGCCGGATACGCAGTATTTT.

The gene calls are TRBV6-1 and TRBJ1-1; D uncertain. V lost 8 bases and J lost 4, with 17 bases in between. CDR1 and CDR2 (germline): MNHNS, SASEGT. The CDR3 has 14 amino acids. The CDR3 spells CASSNAQVTTEAFF. CDR3 coding DNA: TGTGCCAGCTCCAATGCTCAGGTTACCACTGAAGCTTTCTTT.

The CDR3 DNA is TGTGCCAGCAGCTTAGACAGATTCCAAAGCAACTATGGCTACACCTTC. Encoded protein: CASSLDRFQSNYGYTF. This chain connects TRBV7-8 to TRBJ1-2, with D uncertain. The V gene's germline CDR1 is SGHVS and CDR2 FQNEAQ. This CDR3 is built from 16 residues. Trimming removed 1 base from V and 2 bases from J, with 14 bases in between.

The chain combines TRBV5-5 with TRBJ2-3; D gene unclear. This CDR3 comprises 13 residues. Germline assignment: CDR1 SGHKS and CDR2 YYEKEE (reference sequence). V lost 4 bases, J lost 0 bases, and 6 bases lay in between. The CDR3 is CASSPFSTDTQYF. CDR3 DNA: TGTGCCAGCAGCCCTTTCAGCACAGATACGCAGTATTTT.

The chain uses TRBV7-6 and TRBJ2-2, with unresolved D. Germline V gene data show CDR1 as SGHVS and CDR2 as FNYEAQ. V lost 1 base to trimming and J lost 4 bases, with 10 bases between them. The CDR3 is made up of 15 amino acids. In DNA form, the CDR3 reads TGTGCCAGCAGCTTAGGGAGTTTAGGCACCGGGGAGCTGTTTTTT. It translates to CASSLGSLGTGELFF.

This chain uses TRBV9 with TRBJ2-6, with TRBD1 identical over 9 bases. Germline values: CDR1 SGDLS, CDR2 YYNGEE. This CDR3 is 17 amino acids long. Trimming at V came to 2 bases and at J to 0 bases, leaving 3 bases not matched to a gene. The CDR3 is CASSVGTGYSGANVLTF. CDR3 sequence (DNA): TGTGCCAGCAGCGTGGGGACAGGGTACTCTGGGGCCAACGTCCTGACTTTC.

The V gene is TRBV2, the J gene TRBJ1-2; maybe TRBD1 (6 bases). CDR3 length equals 14 residues. CDR1 and CDR2 (germline): SNHLY, FYNNEI. V lost 5 bases and J lost 6, with 16 bases in between. The CDR3, as DNA: TGTGCCAGCAGTCCCAGGGGAAGAAACGATGGCTACACCTTC. It is translated as CASSPRGRNDGYTF.

The gene calls are TRBV5-1 and TRBJ2-2, with TRBD1 as a possible D gene (6 bases). Trimming removed 7 bases at V and 1 base at J, with 14 bases between. CDR1 and CDR2 from the germline V gene are SGHRS and YFSETQ. The CDR3 has 15 residues. Here the CDR3 DNA reads TGCGCCAGCGCAGGGGCTATAAGGAACACCGGGGAGCTGTTTTTT. Its protein is CASAGAIRNTGELFF.

The chain links TRBV5-8 to TRBJ1-5; tentative D call: TRBD1 (5 bases). The V end was cut by 5 bases, the J end by 4 bases, with 10 bases between. The CDR3 totals 13 residues. Germline V gene data show CDR1 as SGHTS and CDR2 as YDEGEE. CDR3 nucleotide sequence: TGTGCCAGCAGTCGACAGTTTAATCAGCCCCAGCATTTT. Translation: CASSRQFNQPQHF.

The rearrangement uses TRBV5-4 and TRBJ2-1; 7 positions match TRBD2. Germline V gene lookup returns CDR1 SGHNT and CDR2 YYREEE (reference sequence). V lost 1 base to trimming and J lost 9 bases; unmatched junction nucleotides: 10. The CDR3 runs 15 residues. CDR3 DNA: TGTGCCAGCAGCTTGTCTAGCGGTCTAAGGGGTGAGCAGTTCTTC. This sequence encodes CASSLSSGLRGEQFF.

The J gene is TRBJ2-7, the V gene TRBV5-4; D possibly corresponds to TRBD1 (7 bases). Germline CDR1 SGHNT, CDR2 YYREEE (reference sequence). Trimming left V 3 bases short and J 5 bases short, with 12 bases between. This CDR3 is built from 13 residues. The CDR3, as DNA: TGTGCCAGCAGCTCTAGCAGGGGGGACGAGCAGTACTTC. The encoded protein is CASSSSRGDEQYF.

The rearrangement uses TRBV6-5 and TRBJ1-3, with TRBD1 as a possible D gene (5 bases). The ends were cut back, 0 bases at V and 4 bases at J, with 10 bases in the middle. Germline V gene sequence: CDR1 MNHEY, CDR2 SVGAGI. The CDR3 runs 15 residues. CDR3 in DNA: TGTGCCAGCAGTTACTCCAGGGTGGGGGGAAACACCATATATTTT. Translation gives CASSYSRVGGNTIYF.

This clone was seen just once. The chain uses TRBV5-1 and TRBJ1-5; 7 bases are shared with TRBD1. CDR1 is SGHRS and CDR2 is YFSETQ in the germline V gene. V lost 5 bases to trimming and J lost 2 bases; unmatched junction nucleotides: 7. The CDR3 is 15 amino acids. The CDR3 region is CASSLTGVGNQPQHF. CDR3 DNA sequence: TGCGCCAGCAGTCTAACAGGGGTTGGCAATCAGCCCCAGCATTTT.

The rearrangement uses TRBV14 and TRBJ2-7, with 10 bases matching TRBD1. The CDR3 has 14 residues. After removal of 4 bases from V and 4 bases from J, the junction contained 4 bases not matched to a gene. The germline V gene has CDR1 SGHDN and CDR2 FVKESK. This chain's CDR3 is CASSPRTGGYEQYF. The CDR3 DNA is TGTGCCAGCAGCCCACGGACAGGGGGTTACGAGCAGTACTTC. Full variable domain (remainder filled in from reference TRBV14 and TRBJ2-7): EAGVTQFPSHSVIEKGQTVTLRCDPISGHDNLYWYRRVMGKEIKFLLHFVKESKQDESGMPNNRFLAERTGGTYSTLKVQPAELEDSGVYFCASSPRTGGYEQYFGPGTRLTVT.

The chain links TRBV15 to TRBJ1-5; no clear D. CDR3 length: 13 residues. The germline V gene encodes CDR1 LNHNV and CDR2 YYDKDF (reference sequence). V lost 5 bases to trimming and J lost 4 bases, with 9 bases between them. The CDR3 DNA is TGTGCCACCAGCTTCGAGGTGAATCAGCCCCAGCATTTT. Translated: CATSFEVNQPQHF. Full variable domain (remainder filled in from reference TRBV15 and TRBJ1-5): DAMVIQNPRYQVTQFGKPVTLSCSQTLNHNVMYWYQQKSSQAPKLLFHYYDKDFNNEADTPDNFQSRRPNTSFCFLDIRSPGLGDTAMYLCATSFEVNQPQHFGDGTRLSIL.

J is TRBJ2-7 and V is TRBV7-2; TRBD1 matches 7 bases. CDR3 length: 14 amino acids. With V trimmed by 5 bases and J by 2 bases, 6 bases remained unmatched. Germline CDR1 is SGHTA and CDR2 is FQGNSA. The CDR3 spells CASSRQGGPYEQYF. The DNA of the CDR3 is TGTGCCAGCAGCAGACAGGGCGGCCCCTACGAGCAGTACTTC.

This rearrangement joins TRBV2 to TRBJ1-2; no firm D call. This CDR3 is 15 amino acids long. V was pared by 7 bases and J by 1 base, with 16 bases between. The V gene's germline CDR1 is SNHLY and CDR2 FYNNEI. The CDR3: CASNPTKQSNYGYTF. In DNA form, the CDR3 reads TGTGCCAGCAATCCGACCAAACAGAGTAACTATGGCTACACCTTC.

The chain recombines TRBV5-6 with TRBJ1-1, with D unresolved. Germline values: CDR1 SGHDT, CDR2 YYEEEE. The germline V and J ends were trimmed by 2 bases and 5 bases, with 4 bases remaining between them. CDR3 length: 11 amino acids. DNA for the CDR3: TGTGCCAGCAGCTTTAATACTGAAGCTTTCTTT. Its protein product is CASSFNTEAFF.

This rearrangement joins TRBV28 to TRBJ2-1, with D possibly TRBD2 on 6 matching bases. CDR1 is MDHEN and CDR2 is SYDVKM in the germline V gene. With 9 bases removed from V and 0 bases from J, the gap between germline ends came to 9 bases. This CDR3 region has 13 residues. The CDR3 nucleotides read TGTGCCAGTGGGGGGAGCTCCTACAATGAGCAGTTCTTC. It yields the protein CASGGSSYNEQFF. Full variable domain (missing parts from reference TRBV28 and TRBJ2-1): DVKVTQSSRYLVKRTGEKVFLECVQDMDHENMFWYRQDPGLGLRLIYFSYDVKMKEKGDIPEGYSVSREKKERFSLILESASTNQTSMYLCASGGSSYNEQFFGPGTRLTVL.

V usage is TRBV7-2 and J usage is TRBJ1-1; perhaps TRBD1 as D (6 bases). This CDR3 has 15 amino acids. Between the trimmed V and J ends, which lost 3 bases and 1 base, there was a span of 12 bases. Germline CDR1 and CDR2: SGHTA and FQGNSA. CDR3 coding DNA: TGTGCCAGCAGCTTGAACAGGGCGCAGAACACTGAAGCTTTCTTT. It translates to CASSLNRAQNTEAFF.

A remark on this clone: A junction boundary mismatches the germline segment, possibly from a read error. The rearrangement joins TRBV7-9 to TRBJ1-4; D is undetermined. This CDR3 has 14 amino acids. Germline V gene data show CDR1 as SEHNR and CDR2 as FQNEAQ (reference sequence). The chain's CDR3 is CSSSLGQTNEKLFF. DNA for the CDR3: TGTTCCAGCAGCTTAGGGCAGACAAATGAAAAACTGTTTTTT.

V usage is TRBV30 and J usage is TRBJ1-2; 7 nucleotides align to TRBD1. Germline loops: CDR1 GTSNPN, CDR2 SVGIG (reference sequence). The CDR3 sequence is 15 residues long. J gave up 7 bases and V 1 base, and 12 bases lay outside the gene matches. The CDR3 loop reads CAWSGDTGAGRGYTF. The CDR3 DNA reads as TGTGCCTGGAGTGGGGACACAGGGGCTGGTCGTGGCTACACCTTC. The entire variable domain, with the rest obtained from reference TRBV30 and TRBJ1-2, is as follows: SQTIHQWPATLVQPVGSPLSLECTVEGTSNPNLYWYRQAAGRGLQLLFYSVGIGQISSEVPQNLSASRPQDRQFILSSKKLLLSDSGFYLCAWSGDTGAGRGYTFGSGTRLTVV.

On this clone: One junction end does not reproduce the germline sequence, and a read error may be involved. The chain employs TRBV19 and TRBJ2-1; 12 bases map to TRBD2. CDR1 and CDR2 from the germline V gene are LNHDA and SQIVND (reference sequence). There are 15 residues in the CDR3. CDR3 coding DNA: TGTGCCAGTAGAACCCCCGGGACTAGCGGGCCGACCGCGGTCTTC. Amino acids: CASRTPGTSGPTAVF.

The CDR3 region has the DNA TGTGCCAGCACCATAGGACAGGGCGATAGCAATCAGCCCCAGCATTTT. Protein product: CASTIGQGDSNQPQHF. The rearrangement links TRBV2 to TRBJ1-5; 8 bases match TRBD1. V was clipped by 7 bases and J by 0 bases; unmatched bases: 8. Per the germline V gene, CDR1 is SNHLY and CDR2 is FYNNEI. The CDR3 extends over 16 amino acids.